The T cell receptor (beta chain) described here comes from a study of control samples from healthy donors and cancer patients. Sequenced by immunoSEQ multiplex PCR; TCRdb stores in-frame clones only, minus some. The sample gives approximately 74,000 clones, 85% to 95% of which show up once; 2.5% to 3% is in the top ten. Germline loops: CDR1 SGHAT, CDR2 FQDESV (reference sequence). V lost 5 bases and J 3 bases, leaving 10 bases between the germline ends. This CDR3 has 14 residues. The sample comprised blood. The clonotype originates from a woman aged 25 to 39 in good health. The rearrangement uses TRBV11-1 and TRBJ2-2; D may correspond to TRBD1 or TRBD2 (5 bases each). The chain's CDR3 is CASSRGADTGELFF. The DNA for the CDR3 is TGTGCCAGCAGCCGAGGGGCGGACACCGGGGAGCTGTTTTTT.